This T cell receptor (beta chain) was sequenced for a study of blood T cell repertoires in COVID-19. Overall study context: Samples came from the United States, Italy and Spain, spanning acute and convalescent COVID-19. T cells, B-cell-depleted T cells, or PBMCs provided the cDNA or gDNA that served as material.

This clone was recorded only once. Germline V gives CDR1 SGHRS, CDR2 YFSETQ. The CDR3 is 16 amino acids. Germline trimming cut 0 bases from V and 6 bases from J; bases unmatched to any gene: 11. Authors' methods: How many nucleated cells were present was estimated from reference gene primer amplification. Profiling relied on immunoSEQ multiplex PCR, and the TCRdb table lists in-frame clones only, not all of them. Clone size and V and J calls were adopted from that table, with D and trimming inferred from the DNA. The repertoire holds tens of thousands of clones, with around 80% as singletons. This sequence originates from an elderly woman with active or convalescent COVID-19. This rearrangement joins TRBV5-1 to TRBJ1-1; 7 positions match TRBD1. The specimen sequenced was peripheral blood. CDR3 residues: CASSLEYGQGEAEAFF. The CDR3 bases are TGCGCCAGCAGCTTGGAATATGGTCAGGGGGAAGCTGAAGCTTTCTTT.